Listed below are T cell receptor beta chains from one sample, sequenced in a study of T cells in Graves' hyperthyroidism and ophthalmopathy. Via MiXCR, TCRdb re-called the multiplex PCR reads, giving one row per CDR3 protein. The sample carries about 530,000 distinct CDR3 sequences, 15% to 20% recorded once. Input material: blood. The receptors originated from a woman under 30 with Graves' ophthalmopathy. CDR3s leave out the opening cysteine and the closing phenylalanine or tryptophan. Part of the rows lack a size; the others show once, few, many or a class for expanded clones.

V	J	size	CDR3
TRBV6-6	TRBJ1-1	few	ASSYSLYRERTEAF
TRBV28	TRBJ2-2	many	ASSPTGGWSGELF
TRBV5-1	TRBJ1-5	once	ASSSTPNSNQPQH
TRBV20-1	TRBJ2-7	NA	SAESTGQGDPYEQY
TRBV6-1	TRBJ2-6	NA	ASSRLPGAGANVLT
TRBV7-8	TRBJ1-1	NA	ASSLVEGQGNTEAF
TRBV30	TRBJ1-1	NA	AWTGQGSTEAF
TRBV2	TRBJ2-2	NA	ASSRQDTNTGELF
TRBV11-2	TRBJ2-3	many	ASSGRDRSDTQY
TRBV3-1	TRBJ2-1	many	ASSSRVAGADEQF
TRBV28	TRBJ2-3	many	ASSLEREYTDTQY
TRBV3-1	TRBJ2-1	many	ASSQDSRGGALSYNEQF
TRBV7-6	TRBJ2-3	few	ASSSIADTQY
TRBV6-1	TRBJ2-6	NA	ASPTTSTRTGASSGANVLT
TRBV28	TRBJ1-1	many	ASSLDRGPEAF
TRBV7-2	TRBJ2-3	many	ASSRGGTKTDTQY